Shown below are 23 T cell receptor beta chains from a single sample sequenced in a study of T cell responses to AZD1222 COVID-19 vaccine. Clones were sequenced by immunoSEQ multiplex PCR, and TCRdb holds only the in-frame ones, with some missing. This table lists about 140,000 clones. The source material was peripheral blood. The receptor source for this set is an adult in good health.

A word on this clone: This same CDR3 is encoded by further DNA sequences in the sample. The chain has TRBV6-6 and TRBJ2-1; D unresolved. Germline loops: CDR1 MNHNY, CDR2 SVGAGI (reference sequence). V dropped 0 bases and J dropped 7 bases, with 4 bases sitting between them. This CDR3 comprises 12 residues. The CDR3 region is CASSYSNNEQFF. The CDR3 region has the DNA TGTGCCAGCAGTTACTCGAATAATGAGCAGTTCTTC.

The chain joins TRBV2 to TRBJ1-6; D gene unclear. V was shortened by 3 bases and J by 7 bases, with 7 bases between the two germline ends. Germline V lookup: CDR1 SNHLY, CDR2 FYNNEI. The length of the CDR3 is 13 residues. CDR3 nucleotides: TGTGCCAGCAGTGACTCGAAGAATTCACCCCTCCACTTT. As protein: CASSDSKNSPLHF.

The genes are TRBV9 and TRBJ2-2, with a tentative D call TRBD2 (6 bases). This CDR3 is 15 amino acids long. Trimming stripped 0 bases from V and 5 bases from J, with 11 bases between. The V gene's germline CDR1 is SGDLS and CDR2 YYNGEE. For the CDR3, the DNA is TGTGCCAGCAGCGTAGAGCCAGGGAGGACCGGGGAGCTGTTTTTT. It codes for CASSVEPGRTGELFF. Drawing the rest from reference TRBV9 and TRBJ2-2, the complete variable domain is DSGVTQTPKHLITATGQRVTLRCSPRSGDLSVYWYQQSLDQGLQFLIQYYNGEERAKGNILERFSAQQFPDLHSELNLSSLELGDSALYFCASSVEPGRTGELFFGEGSRLTVL.

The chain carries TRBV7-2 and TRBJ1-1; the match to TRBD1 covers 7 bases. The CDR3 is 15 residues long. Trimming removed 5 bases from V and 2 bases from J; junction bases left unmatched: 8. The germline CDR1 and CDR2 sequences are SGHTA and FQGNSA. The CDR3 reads CASSPMTGFNTEAFF. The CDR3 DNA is TGTGCCAGCAGCCCGATGACAGGGTTCAACACTGAAGCTTTCTTT.

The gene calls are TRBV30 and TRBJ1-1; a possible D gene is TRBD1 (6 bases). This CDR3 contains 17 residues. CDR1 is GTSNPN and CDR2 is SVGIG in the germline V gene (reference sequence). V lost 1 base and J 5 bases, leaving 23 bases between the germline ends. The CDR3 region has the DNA TGTGCCTGGAGTGACCCAGGGGTTCGGCTGTATGCAACTGAAGCTTTCTTT. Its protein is CAWSDPGVRLYATEAFF.

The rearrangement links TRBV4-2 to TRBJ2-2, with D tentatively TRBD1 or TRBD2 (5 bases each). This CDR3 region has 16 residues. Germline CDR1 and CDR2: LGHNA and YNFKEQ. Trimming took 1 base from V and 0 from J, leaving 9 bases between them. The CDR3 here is CASSQVLGANTGELFF. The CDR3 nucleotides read TGTGCCAGCAGCCAAGTGTTGGGGGCGAACACCGGGGAGCTGTTTTTT.

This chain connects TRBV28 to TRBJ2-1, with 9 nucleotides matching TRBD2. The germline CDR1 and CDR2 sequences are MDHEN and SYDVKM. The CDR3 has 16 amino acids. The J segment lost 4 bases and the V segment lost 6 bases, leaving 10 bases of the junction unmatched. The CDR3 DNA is TGTGCCAGCAGCCCCAAGAGACTAGCGGCTTACAATGAGCAGTTCTTC. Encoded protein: CASSPKRLAAYNEQFF.

In DNA form, the CDR3 reads TGTGCCAGCAGCGCCTCTGGTGCAGGGAATGGCTACACCTTC. Encoded protein: CASSASGAGNGYTF. This chain connects TRBV9 to TRBJ1-2; tentatively, D is TRBD1 (5 bases). Germline loops: CDR1 SGDLS, CDR2 YYNGEE. Trimming pared 3 bases from V and 6 bases from J, leaving 15 bases between. CDR3 length: 14 amino acids.

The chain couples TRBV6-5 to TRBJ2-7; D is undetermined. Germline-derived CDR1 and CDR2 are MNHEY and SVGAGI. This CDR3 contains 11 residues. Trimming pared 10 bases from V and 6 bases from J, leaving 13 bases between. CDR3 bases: TGTGCCACCAATGCAGATAGCGAGCAGTACTTC. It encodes CATNADSEQYF.

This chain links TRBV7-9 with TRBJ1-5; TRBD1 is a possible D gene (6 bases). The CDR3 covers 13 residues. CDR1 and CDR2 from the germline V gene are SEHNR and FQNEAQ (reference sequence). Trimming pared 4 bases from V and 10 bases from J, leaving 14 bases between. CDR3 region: CASSSTGIVPQHF. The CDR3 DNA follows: TGTGCCAGCAGCTCTACAGGGATTGTACCCCAGCATTTT.

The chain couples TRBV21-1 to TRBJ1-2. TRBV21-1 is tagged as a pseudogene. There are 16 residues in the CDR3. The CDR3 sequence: CASSKGVGGANYGYTF. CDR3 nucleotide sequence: TGTGCCAGCAGCAAAGGAGTTGGCGGAGCTAACTATGGCTACACCTTC.

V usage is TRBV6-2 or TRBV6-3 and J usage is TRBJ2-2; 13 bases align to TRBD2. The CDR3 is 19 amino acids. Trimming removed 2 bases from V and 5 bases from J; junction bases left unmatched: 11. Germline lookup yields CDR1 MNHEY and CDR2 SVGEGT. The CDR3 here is CASSYGGTGTSGVTGELFF. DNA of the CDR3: TGTGCCAGCAGTTACGGGGGCACCGGGACTAGCGGGGTGACCGGGGAGCTGTTTTTT.

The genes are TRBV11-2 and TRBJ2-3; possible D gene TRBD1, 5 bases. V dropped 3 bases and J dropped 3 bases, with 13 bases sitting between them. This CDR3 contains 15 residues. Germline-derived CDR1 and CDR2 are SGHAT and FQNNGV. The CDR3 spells CASSFVGVRTDTQYF. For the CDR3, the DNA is TGTGCCAGCAGCTTTGTAGGGGTAAGGACAGATACGCAGTATTTT.

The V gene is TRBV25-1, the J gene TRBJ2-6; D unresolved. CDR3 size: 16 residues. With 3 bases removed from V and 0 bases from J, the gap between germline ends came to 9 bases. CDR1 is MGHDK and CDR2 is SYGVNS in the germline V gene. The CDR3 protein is CASSDASSSGANVLTF. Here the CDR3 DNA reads TGTGCCAGCAGTGACGCCTCGAGCTCTGGGGCCAACGTCCTGACTTTC.

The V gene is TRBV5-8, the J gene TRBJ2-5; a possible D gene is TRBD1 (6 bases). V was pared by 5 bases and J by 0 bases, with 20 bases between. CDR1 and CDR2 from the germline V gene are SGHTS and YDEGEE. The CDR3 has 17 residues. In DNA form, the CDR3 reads TGTGCCAGCAGACAACGCCGGGACAACCGGTACCAAGAGACCCAGTACTTC. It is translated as CASRQRRDNRYQETQYF.

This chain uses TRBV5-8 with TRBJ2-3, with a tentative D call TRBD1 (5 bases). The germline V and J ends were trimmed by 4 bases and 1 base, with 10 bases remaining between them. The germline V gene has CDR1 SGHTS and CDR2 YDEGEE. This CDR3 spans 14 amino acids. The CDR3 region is CASSLLTGTDTQYF. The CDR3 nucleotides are TGTGCCAGCAGCCTCCTGACAGGCACAGATACGCAGTATTTT.

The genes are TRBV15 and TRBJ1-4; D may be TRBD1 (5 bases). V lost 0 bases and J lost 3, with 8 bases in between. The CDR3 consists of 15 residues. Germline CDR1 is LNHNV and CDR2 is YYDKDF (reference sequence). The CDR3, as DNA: TGTGCCACCAGCAGAGATTTGGGGGCTAATGAAAAACTGTTTTTT. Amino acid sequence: CATSRDLGANEKLFF. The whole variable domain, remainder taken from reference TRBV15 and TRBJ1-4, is DAMVIQNPRYQVTQFGKPVTLSCSQTLNHNVMYWYQQKSSQAPKLLFHYYDKDFNNEADTPDNFQSRRPNTSFCFLDIRSPGLGDTAMYLCATSRDLGANEKLFFGSGTQLSVL.

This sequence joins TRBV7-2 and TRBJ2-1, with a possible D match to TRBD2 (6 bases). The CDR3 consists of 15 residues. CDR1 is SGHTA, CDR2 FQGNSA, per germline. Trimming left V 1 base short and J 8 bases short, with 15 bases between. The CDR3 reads CASSLERRGIDEQFF. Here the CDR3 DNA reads TGTGCCAGCAGCTTAGAGCGGAGGGGCATCGATGAGCAGTTCTTC.

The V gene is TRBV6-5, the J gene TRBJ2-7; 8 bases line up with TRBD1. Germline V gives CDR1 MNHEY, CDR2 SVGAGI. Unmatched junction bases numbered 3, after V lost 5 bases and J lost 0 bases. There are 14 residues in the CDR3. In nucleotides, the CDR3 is TGTGCCAGCAGTCATACAGGGGGCTCCTACGAGCAGTACTTC. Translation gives CASSHTGGSYEQYF.

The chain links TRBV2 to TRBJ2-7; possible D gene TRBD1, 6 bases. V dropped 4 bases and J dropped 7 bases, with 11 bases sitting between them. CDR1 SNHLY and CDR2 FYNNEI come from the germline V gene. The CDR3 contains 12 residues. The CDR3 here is CASSADSGEQYF. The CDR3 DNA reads TGTGCCAGCAGTGCGGACAGTGGGGAGCAGTACTTC. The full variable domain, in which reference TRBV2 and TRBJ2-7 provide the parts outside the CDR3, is EPEVTQTPSHQVTQMGQEVILRCVPISNHLYFYWYRQILGQKVEFLVSFYNNEISEKSEIFDDQFSVERPDGSNFTLKIRSTKLEDSAMYFCASSADSGEQYFGPGTRLTVT.

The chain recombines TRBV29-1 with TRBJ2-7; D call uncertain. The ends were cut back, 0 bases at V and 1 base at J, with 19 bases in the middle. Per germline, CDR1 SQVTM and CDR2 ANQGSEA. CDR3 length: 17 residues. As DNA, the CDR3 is TGCAGCGTTGAAGATCGCCGCAACAGTTTTGATTCCTACGAGCAGTACTTC. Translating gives CSVEDRRNSFDSYEQYF.

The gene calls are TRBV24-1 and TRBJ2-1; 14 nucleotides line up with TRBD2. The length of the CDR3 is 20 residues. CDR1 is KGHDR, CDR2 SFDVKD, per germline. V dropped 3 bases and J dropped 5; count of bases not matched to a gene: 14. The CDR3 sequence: CATSDPSTRLAGGIHNEQFF. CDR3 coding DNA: TGTGCCACCAGTGATCCTTCAACGAGACTAGCGGGGGGGATCCACAATGAGCAGTTCTTC.

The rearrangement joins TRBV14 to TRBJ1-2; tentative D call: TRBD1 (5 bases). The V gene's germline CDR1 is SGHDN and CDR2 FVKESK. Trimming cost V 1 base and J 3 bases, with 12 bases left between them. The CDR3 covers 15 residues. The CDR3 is CASSQGRGPHYGYTF. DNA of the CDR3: TGTGCCAGCAGCCAAGGAAGGGGTCCCCACTATGGCTACACCTTC.